This T cell receptor beta chain originates from a study of shared clonotypes between healthy human individuals. About the research overall: Three men and a couple of women, aged 18 to 49, were donors. CD8 memory received one plate per donor, CD8 naive two, CD4 memory three and CD4 naive three.

Execution of the assay was at deep level. The data were produced by immunoSEQ multiplex PCR, yet TCRdb's version contains in-frame clones alone and is incomplete. The sample carries around 560,000 clones, approximately 95% recorded once. CD8 cells classed as naive were CD45RO-negative and positively selected for CCR7, excluding terminally differentiated effector memory CD45RA+ cells. Donors were healthy HIV-negative adults without recent acute infections or vaccinations. This CDR3 contains 20 residues. Trimming took off 0 bases at V and 1 base at J, with 22 bases between the two ends. From germline, CDR1 is SGHRS and CDR2 YFSETQ.

The sequencing input was naive CD8+ T cells sorted from blood. The receptor was derived from a woman aged 25 to 45 in good health. The chain couples TRBV5-1 to TRBJ2-2; TRBD1 might be the D (7 bases). The chain's CDR3 is CASSLVLGGGRDGNTGELFF. As DNA, the CDR3 is TGCGCCAGCAGCTTGGTACTAGGAGGGGGCCGCGATGGGAACACCGGGGAGCTGTTTTTT.